This T cell receptor beta chain is from a study of blood T cell repertoires in COVID-19. Across the whole study: From the United States, Italy and Spain came samples of acute and convalescent COVID-19. T cells, B-cell-depleted T cells, or PBMCs provided the cDNA or gDNA that served as material.

Per the study methods: Reference gene primers were amplified, and this amplification served to estimate nucleated cell counts. Only in-frame clones appear in the TCRdb table, and some are missing; sequencing was by immunoSEQ multiplex PCR. That table supplies the V and J calls and clone size; D and trimming were determined from the DNA. The data hold about 26,000 clones, with roughly 89% observed a single time. With V trimmed by 6 bases and J by 7 bases, 9 bases remained unmatched. The CDR3 loop spans 14 amino acids. Germline V lookup: CDR1 LNHNV, CDR2 YYDKDF (reference sequence). This clone was seen a single time.

The chain has TRBV15 and TRBJ2-7, with TRBD2 matching 10 bases. The sample consisted of peripheral blood. The sequence was collected from a man in his sixties or seventies with acute or convalescent COVID-19. CDR3 residues: CATRELAGYGEQYF. The DNA of the CDR3 is TGTGCCACCAGAGAACTAGCGGGATATGGGGAGCAGTACTTC.